Each of the 20 T cell receptor beta chains below was sequenced from the same sample in a study of T cells after yellow fever vaccination. TCRdb independently ran MiXCR on the 5' RACE reads; one entry per CDR3 protein. This table holds more than 350,000 distinct CDR3 sequences, around 10% found once. The sample in question was PBMCs, obtained on the day of the first yellow fever vaccination. The source of these receptors is a man between 18 and 29 years old who received the YFV17D yellow fever vaccine.

This clonotype was recorded a few times. The chain carries TRBV6-5 and TRBJ1-2, with TRBD1 as a possible D gene (5 bases). Between the trimmed V and J ends, which lost 2 bases and 5 bases, there was a span of 15 bases. Germline values: CDR1 MNHEY, CDR2 SVGAGI. The CDR3 consists of 15 residues. This CDR3 is CASSYGDGGLYGYTF. Here the CDR3 DNA reads TGTGCCAGCAGTTACGGGGACGGTGGCTTGTATGGCTACACCTTC.

This chain connects TRBV21-1 to TRBJ2-3; the table's TRBD1 call for D was not verified on the DNA. TRBV21-1 has pseudogene status. The CDR3 has 16 amino acids. In DNA form, the CDR3 reads TGTGCCAGCAGCAAAGTAGGGGACAGATCCACAGATACGCAGTATTTT. It translates to CASSKVGDRSTDTQYF.

CDR3 sequence reads: CASSQTESTEAFF. In DNA form, the CDR3 reads TGTGCCAGCAGTCAAACAGAGAGCACTGAAGCTTTCTTT. The V gene is TRBV6-4, the J gene TRBJ1-1; the D is unclear. The CDR3 consists of 13 residues. Trimming removed 5 bases at V and 4 bases at J, with 11 bases between. CDR1 is MRHNA, CDR2 SNTAGT, per germline.

The chain links TRBV11-2 to TRBJ2-5, with 7 bases matching TRBD2. Germline V gene lookup returns CDR1 SGHAT and CDR2 FQNNGV. With V trimmed by 1 base and J by 5 bases, 10 bases remained unmatched. The length of the CDR3 is 16 residues. CDR3 region: CASSLGVGGLEETQYF. The CDR3 DNA is TGTGCCAGCAGCTTAGGGGTGGGAGGGTTAGAGGAGACCCAGTACTTC.

There are many counts of this clonotype. The rearrangement joins TRBV2 to TRBJ2-1; 7 bases are shared with TRBD2. CDR1 and CDR2 from the germline V gene are SNHLY and FYNNEI. Germline trimming cut 4 bases from V and 8 bases from J; bases unmatched to any gene: 8. CDR3 length: 14 amino acids. The CDR3 reads CASSGGRVRDEQFF. The CDR3 DNA sequence: TGTGCCAGCAGTGGTGGGAGGGTCCGGGATGAGCAGTTCTTC.

This clonotype was recorded a few times. The chain combines TRBV18 with TRBJ1-4; D gene ambiguous. V shed 1 base and J shed 3 bases, with 3 bases lying between them. This CDR3 is 13 amino acids long. The germline CDR1 and CDR2 sequences are KGHSH and LQKENI. CDR3 amino acids: CASSPRPNEKLFF. The CDR3 bases are TGTGCCAGCTCACCACGACCTAATGAAAAACTGTTTTTT.

This clonotype was recorded many times. This chain joins TRBV5-1 and TRBJ2-1; 10 nucleotides line up with TRBD2. V shed 4 bases, J shed 3 bases, and the junction held 1 base outside the gene matches. Germline V gene data show CDR1 as SGHRS and CDR2 as YFSETQ. The CDR3 runs 14 residues. The DNA of the CDR3 is TGCGCCAGCAGCCCTAGCGGGGGCTACAATGAGCAGTTCTTC. This codes for CASSPSGGYNEQFF.

The chain recombines TRBV7-9 with TRBJ2-1; unclear D gene. The germline V and J ends were trimmed by 6 bases and 9 bases, with 9 bases remaining between them. The CDR3 is 11 residues long. Per the germline V gene, CDR1 is SEHNR and CDR2 is FQNEAQ (reference sequence). CDR3: CASRQVFEQFF. The CDR3, as DNA: TGTGCCAGCAGGCAGGTCTTTGAGCAGTTCTTC.

The V and J genes are TRBV11-2 and TRBJ2-5, with D uncertain. The CDR3 loop spans 14 amino acids. V was cut by 5 bases and J by 2 bases, with 12 bases left in between. Germline CDR1 and CDR2: SGHAT and FQNNGV. CDR3 coding DNA: TGTGCCAGCAGCCCGCAGCCAGGTCAAGAGACCCAGTACTTC. This gives the protein CASSPQPGQETQYF.

The chain combines TRBV4-3 with TRBJ1-2; D gene unclear. The CDR3 totals 12 residues. Germline-derived CDR1 and CDR2 are LGHNA and YSLEER. Trimming removed 4 bases from V and 4 bases from J, with 7 bases in between. The CDR3: CASSPRVYGYTF. The CDR3 region has the DNA TGCGCCAGCAGCCCTCGAGTCTATGGCTACACCTTC.

Only a few counts were recorded for this clonotype. V and J are TRBV6-1 and TRBJ2-7; TRBD1 is a possible D gene (6 bases). Germline lookup yields CDR1 MNHNS and CDR2 SASEGT. CDR3 size: 14 residues. Trimming stripped 6 bases from V and 0 bases from J, with 12 bases between. Here the CDR3 DNA reads TGTGCCAGCAGGACAGGACCGCTCTCCTACGAGCAGTACTTC. This translates into CASRTGPLSYEQYF.

The sample holds a few counts of this clonotype. The chain employs TRBV7-2 and TRBJ2-5, with 12 bases identical to TRBD2. The trim removed 6 bases at V and 5 bases at J, leaving 7 bases unmatched. This CDR3 has 15 residues. Germline V gives CDR1 SGHTA, CDR2 FQGNSA. CDR3 in DNA: TGTGCCAGCAGACTAGCGGGGGGTTGGTTGGAGACCCAGTACTTC. Its protein is CASRLAGGWLETQYF.

The chain has TRBV5-6 and TRBJ2-3; D is unclear. CDR3 length: 14 residues. CDR1 and CDR2 from the germline V gene are SGHDT and YYEEEE. The V and J ends lost 3 bases and 6 bases respectively, with 14 bases between them. The CDR3 coding sequence is TGTGCCAGCAGCTCGTACCGACCCTCTGATACGCAGTATTTT. Protein product: CASSSYRPSDTQYF.

The V call is TRBV9, the J call TRBJ1-6; 8 bases match TRBD1. The V gene's germline CDR1 is SGDLS and CDR2 YYNGEE. The CDR3 covers 15 residues. J was trimmed by 4 bases and V by 6 bases; bases with no gene match: 6. CDR3 loop: CASMDRVFYNSPLHF. DNA of the CDR3: TGTGCCAGCATGGACAGGGTGTTTTATAATTCACCCCTCCACTTT.

This clonotype was picked up a small number of times. The J gene is TRBJ2-6, the V gene TRBV19, with 8 bases fitting TRBD1. Germline V gene lookup returns CDR1 LNHDA and CDR2 SQIVND (reference sequence). CDR3 size: 16 residues. The V gene end was trimmed by 5 bases and the J gene end by 3 bases; junction bases not matched to a gene: 6. Written as DNA, the CDR3 is TGTGCCAGTAGTCGTCAGGGGGCCGGTGGGGCCAACGTCCTGACTTTC. Translation gives CASSRQGAGGANVLTF. Using reference TRBV19 and TRBJ2-6 for the parts outside the CDR3, the full variable domain is DGGITQSPKYLFRKEGQNVTLSCEQNLNHDAMYWYRQDPGQGLRLIYYSQIVNDFQKGDIAEGYSVSREKKESFPLTVTSAQKNPTAFYLCASSRQGAGGANVLTFGAGSRLTVL.

The chain joins TRBV28 to TRBJ2-4; 7 positions match TRBD2. This CDR3 is 14 amino acids long. Germline loops: CDR1 MDHEN, CDR2 SYDVKM. J gave up 2 bases and V 7 bases, and 5 bases lay outside the gene matches. The CDR3 nucleotides read TGTGCCAGCAACCCGGGGGGATCCAAAAACATTCAGTACTTC. It translates to CASNPGGSKNIQYF.

This chain links TRBV11-2 with TRBJ2-4; D could derive from TRBD1 or TRBD2 (6 bases each). The V end lost 2 bases, the J end lost 2 bases, and 13 bases lay between the germline ends. Germline CDR1 reads SGHAT; CDR2 reads FQNNGV. This CDR3 is built from 16 residues. In nucleotides, the CDR3 is TGTGCCAGCAGCTTATCTTGGGGGGCATCCAAAAACATTCAGTACTTC. Amino acid sequence: CASSLSWGASKNIQYF.

This clonotype was detected only a few times. The rearrangement uses TRBV20-1 and TRBJ2-5; D remains ambiguous. Per germline, CDR1 DFQATT and CDR2 SNEGSKA (reference sequence). Deletions cut 0 bases from V and 3 bases from J, with 8 bases between. The CDR3 contains 13 residues. CDR3 DNA: TGCAGTGCTAGAGACGAGCCAGAAGAGACCCAGTACTTC. This sequence encodes CSARDEPEETQYF.

The gene calls are TRBV14 and TRBJ1-5; D unclear. Between the trimmed V and J ends, which lost 0 bases and 8 bases, there was a span of 8 bases. Per germline, CDR1 SGHDN and CDR2 FVKESK. This CDR3 spans 13 amino acids. The CDR3: CASSQDGNEPQHF. For the CDR3, the DNA is TGTGCCAGCAGCCAAGATGGGAACGAGCCCCAGCATTTT.

V usage is TRBV7-6 and J usage is TRBJ1-1; possible D gene TRBD1, 5 bases. Germline assignment: CDR1 SGHVS and CDR2 FNYEAQ. The CDR3 is 15 amino acids. Trimming took off 0 bases at V and 2 bases at J, with 10 bases between the two ends. The CDR3 here is CASSLAEGSNTEAFF. CDR3 nucleotides: TGTGCCAGCAGCTTAGCTGAGGGGTCTAACACTGAAGCTTTCTTT.